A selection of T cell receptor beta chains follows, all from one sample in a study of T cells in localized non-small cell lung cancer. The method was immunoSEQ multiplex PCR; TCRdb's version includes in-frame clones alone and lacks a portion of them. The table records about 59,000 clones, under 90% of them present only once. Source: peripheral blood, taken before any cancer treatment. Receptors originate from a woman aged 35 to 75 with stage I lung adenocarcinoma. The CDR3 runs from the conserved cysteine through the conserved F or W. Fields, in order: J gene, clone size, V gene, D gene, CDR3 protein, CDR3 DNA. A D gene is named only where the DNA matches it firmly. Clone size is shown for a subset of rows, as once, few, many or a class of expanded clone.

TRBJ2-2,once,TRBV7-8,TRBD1,CASSARRRQGQAGELFF,TGTGCCAGCAGCGCACGACGCCGACAGGGGCAGGCCGGGGAGCTGTTTTTT
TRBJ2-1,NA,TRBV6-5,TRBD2,CASSYGLAGWDEQFF,TGTGCCAGCAGTTACGGACTAGCGGGGTGGGATGAGCAGTTCTTC
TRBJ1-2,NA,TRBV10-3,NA,CAISYGLMSHGYTF,TGTGCCATCAGCTACGGCTTGATGTCGCATGGCTACACCTTC
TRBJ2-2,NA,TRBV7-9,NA,CASSSGGAMNTGELFF,TGTGCCAGCAGCTCAGGCGGGGCAATGAACACCGGGGAGCTGTTTTTT
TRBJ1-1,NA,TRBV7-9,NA,CASSLRGLEPNTEAFF,TGTGCCAGCAGCTTAAGGGGACTAGAACCGAACACTGAAGCTTTCTTT
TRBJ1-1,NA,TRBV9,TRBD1,CASRSETGRTEAFF,TGTGCCAGCAGGAGCGAGACAGGGAGGACTGAAGCTTTCTTT
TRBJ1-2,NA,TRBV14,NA,CASSQDLRFGYTF,TGTGCCAGCAGCCAAGATCTGCGGTTTGGCTACACCTTC
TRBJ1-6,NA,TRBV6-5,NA,CASSYSTVTLGSPLHF,TGTGCCAGCAGTTACTCGACGGTTACACTCGGCTCACCCCTCCACTTT
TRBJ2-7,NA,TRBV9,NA,CATSAHGRTLTYEQYF,TGTGCCACCTCCGCACACGGGCGGACCCTCACCTACGAGCAGTACTTC
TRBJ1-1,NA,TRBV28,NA,CASSLIAGLEAFF,TGTGCCAGCAGTTTAATTGCCGGGCTAGAAGCTTTCTTT
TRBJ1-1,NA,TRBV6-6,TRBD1,CAGSDREGTEAFF,TGTGCCGGATCAGACAGGGAGGGAACTGAAGCTTTCTTT
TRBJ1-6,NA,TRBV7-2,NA,CAAAKGQYNSPLHF,TGTGCCGCGGCGAAGGGGCAATATAATTCACCCCTCCACTTT
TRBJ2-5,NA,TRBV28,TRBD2,CASSLWVAGQETQYF,TGTGCCAGCAGTTTATGGGTAGCGGGGCAAGAGACCCAGTACTTC
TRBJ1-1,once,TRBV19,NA,CASSIGWGAFF,TGTGCCAGTAGTATAGGATGGGGAGCTTTCTTT
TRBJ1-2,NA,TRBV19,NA,CASTLLSREYGYTF,TGTGCCAGTACCCTCCTCAGTCGGGAGTATGGCTACACCTTC
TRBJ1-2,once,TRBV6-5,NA,CASSYSTNTRRYGYTF,TGTGCCAGCAGTTACAGTACGAACACCCGAAGATATGGCTACACCTTC
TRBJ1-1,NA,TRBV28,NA,CASRGRGVNTEAFF,TGTGCCAGCAGGGGTAGGGGTGTGAACACTGAAGCTTTCTTT
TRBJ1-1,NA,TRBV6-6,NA,CASSYSGRVDTEAFF,TGTGCCAGCAGTTACTCGGGTCGAGTCGACACTGAAGCTTTCTTT
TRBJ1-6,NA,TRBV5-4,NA,CASSFTNRASNNSPLHF,TGTGCCAGCAGCTTTACAAACAGGGCCTCCAATAATTCACCCCTCCACTTT
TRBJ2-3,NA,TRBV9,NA,CASSVGQPNGDTQYF,TGTGCCAGCAGCGTAGGACAGCCAAACGGAGATACGCAGTATTTT
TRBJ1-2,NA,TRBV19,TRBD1,CASSPDRDYGYTF,TGTGCCAGTAGCCCAGACAGGGACTATGGCTACACCTTC
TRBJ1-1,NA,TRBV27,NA,CASGQVGSNTEAFF,TGTGCCAGCGGCCAGGTGGGGTCGAACACTGAAGCTTTCTTT
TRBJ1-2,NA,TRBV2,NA,CASSGTAYGYTF,TGTGCCAGCAGTGGGACGGCTTATGGCTACACCTTC